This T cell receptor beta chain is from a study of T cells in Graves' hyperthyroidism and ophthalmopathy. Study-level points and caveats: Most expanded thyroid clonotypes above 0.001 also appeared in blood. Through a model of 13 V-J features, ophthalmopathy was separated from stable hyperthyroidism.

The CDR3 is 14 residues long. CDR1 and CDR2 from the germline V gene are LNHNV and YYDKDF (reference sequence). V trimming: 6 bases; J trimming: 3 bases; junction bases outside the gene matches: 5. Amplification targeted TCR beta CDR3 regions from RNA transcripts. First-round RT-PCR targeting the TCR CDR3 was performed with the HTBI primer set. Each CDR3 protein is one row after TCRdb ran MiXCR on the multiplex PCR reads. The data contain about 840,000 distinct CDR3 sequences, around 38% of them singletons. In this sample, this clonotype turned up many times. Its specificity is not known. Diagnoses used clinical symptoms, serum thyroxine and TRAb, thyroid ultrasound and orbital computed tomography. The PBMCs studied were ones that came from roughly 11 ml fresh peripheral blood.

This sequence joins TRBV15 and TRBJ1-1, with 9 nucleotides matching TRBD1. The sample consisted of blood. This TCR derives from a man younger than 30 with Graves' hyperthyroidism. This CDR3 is CATRLQGADTEAFF. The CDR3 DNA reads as TGTGCCACCAGGCTACAGGGGGCTGACACTGAAGCTTTCTTT.